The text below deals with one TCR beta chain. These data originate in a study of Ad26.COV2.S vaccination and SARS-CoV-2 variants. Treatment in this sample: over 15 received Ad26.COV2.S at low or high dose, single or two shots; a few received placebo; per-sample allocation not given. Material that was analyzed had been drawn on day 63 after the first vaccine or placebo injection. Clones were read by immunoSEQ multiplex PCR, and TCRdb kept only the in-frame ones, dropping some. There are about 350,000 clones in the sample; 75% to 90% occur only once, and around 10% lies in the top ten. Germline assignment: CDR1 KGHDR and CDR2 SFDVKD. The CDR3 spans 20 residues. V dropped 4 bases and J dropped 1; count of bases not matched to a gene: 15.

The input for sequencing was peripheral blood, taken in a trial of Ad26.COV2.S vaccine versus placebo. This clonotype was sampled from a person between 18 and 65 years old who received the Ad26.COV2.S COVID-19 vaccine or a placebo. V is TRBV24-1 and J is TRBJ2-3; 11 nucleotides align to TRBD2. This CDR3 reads CATSDLSGRGPTGGTDTQYF. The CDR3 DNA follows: TGTGCCACCAGTGACCTTAGCGGGAGGGGCCCCACTGGGGGCACAGATACGCAGTATTTT.